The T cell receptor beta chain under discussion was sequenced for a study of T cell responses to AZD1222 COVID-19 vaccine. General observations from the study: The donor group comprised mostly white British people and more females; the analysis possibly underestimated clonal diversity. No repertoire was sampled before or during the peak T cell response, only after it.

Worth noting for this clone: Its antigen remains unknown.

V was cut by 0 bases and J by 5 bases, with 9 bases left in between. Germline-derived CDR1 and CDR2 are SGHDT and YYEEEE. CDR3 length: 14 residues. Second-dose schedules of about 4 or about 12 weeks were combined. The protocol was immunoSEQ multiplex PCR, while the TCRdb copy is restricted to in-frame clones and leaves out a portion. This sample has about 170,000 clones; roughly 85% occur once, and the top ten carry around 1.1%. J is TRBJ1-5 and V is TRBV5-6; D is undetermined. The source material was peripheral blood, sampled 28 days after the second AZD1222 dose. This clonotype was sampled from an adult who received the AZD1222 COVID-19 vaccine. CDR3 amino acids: CASSLARADQPQHF. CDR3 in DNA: TGTGCCAGCAGCTTGGCCCGCGCGGATCAGCCCCAGCATTTT.